This T cell receptor (beta chain) was sequenced in a study of T cells after yellow fever vaccination. Trimming cost V 0 bases and J 8 bases, with 13 bases left between them. Per germline, CDR1 SGHTA and CDR2 FQGNSA. This CDR3 is 14 amino acids long. TCRdb re-called the 5' RACE reads with MiXCR, one entry per CDR3 protein. This sample yields 450,000 to 550,000 distinct CDR3 sequences, of which 15% to 20% are seen a single time; roughly an eighth belongs to the top ten. Source: PBMCs, taken 15 days after the yellow fever booster vaccination. This TCR was recovered from a man aged 30 to 39 who received the YFV17D yellow fever vaccine. This chain links TRBV7-2 with TRBJ1-2; D is ambiguous. CDR3: CASSLALAAEGYTF. The CDR3 nucleotides are TGTGCCAGCAGCTTAGCGCTGGCGGCTGAGGGCTACACCTTC.